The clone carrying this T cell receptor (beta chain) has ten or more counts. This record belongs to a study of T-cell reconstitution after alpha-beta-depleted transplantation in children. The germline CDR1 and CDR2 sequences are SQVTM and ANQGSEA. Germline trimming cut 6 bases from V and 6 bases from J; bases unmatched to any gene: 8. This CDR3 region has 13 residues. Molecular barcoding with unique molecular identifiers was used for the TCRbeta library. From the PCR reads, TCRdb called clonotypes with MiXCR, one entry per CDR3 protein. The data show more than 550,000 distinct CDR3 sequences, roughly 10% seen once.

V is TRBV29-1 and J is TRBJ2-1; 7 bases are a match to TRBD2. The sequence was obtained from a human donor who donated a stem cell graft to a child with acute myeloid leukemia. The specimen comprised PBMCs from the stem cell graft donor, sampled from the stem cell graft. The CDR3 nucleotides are TGCAGCGTCTCTAGCGGCAAGCTCAATGAGCAGTTCTTC. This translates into CSVSSGKLNEQFF.